This T cell receptor beta chain is from a study of post-analysis software for immune sequencing data (dated by TCRdb to the mid-2010s). Background on the whole study: Disease courses on record covered relapsing-remitting, secondary progressive and progressive-relapsing multiple sclerosis, though some patients had no subtype annotation. A subset of samples was prepared in parallel using single-end sample barcoding, then pooled and co-amplified after Illumina adapter ligation. The patient repertoires were compared against 11 previously published healthy control repertoires obtained from donors aged about 6 to 26 years. Broader findings and caveats from the paper: Multiple sclerosis patients had significantly lower normalized Chao1 diversity than controls, a result that suggests substantial peripheral T-cell clonal expansion. The multiple sclerosis patient group was slightly younger than the control group. When samples were clustered directly using the F measure, samples prepared in the same batch co-clustered strongly, which prompted a batch-effect correction. Significantly higher frequencies in patients than in controls were found for several TRBV segments, including TRBV5-6, TRBV5-1 and TRBV20-1.

The germline V gene sets CDR1 to SQVTM and CDR2 to ANQGSEA. V was cut back by 7 bases and J by 5 bases, leaving a gap of 17 bases between them. The CDR3 starts with the cysteine, ends with the phenylalanine, and has 13 residues. Solely the CDR3 DNA is kept, with 39 bases framed from the first base. Turning to this clonotype: The antigen it recognizes is unknown. No clone much larger than this one lies a single base away; base qualities are absent.

To demonstrate the VDJtools post-analysis software, TCR beta repertoires were profiled from the peripheral blood of more than 10 young patients with multiple sclerosis. The multiple sclerosis patients were children and adolescents ranging in age from roughly 6 to 16 years. The library was obtained by PCR. Reads for this sample came from an Illumina HiSeq 2500. To reduce PCR and sequencing biases, unique molecular identifiers were incorporated into the TCR beta cDNA libraries. Per 1 to 10 million input T cells, approximately 500,000 cDNA molecules were obtained, such that each molecule approximated one T cell. Patient libraries were prepared and sequenced with the same protocol used for the earlier healthy control dataset. Within a given batch, samples were prepared together, multiplexed and sequenced on the same HiSeq lane. Turning to the authors' computational methods: MIGEC handled the raw barcoded reads, throwing out single-read molecular identifier groups before consensus assembly and CDR3 extraction. VDJtools was used for post-analysis of the clonotype tables, and diversity was normalized by down-sampling every dataset to the size of the smallest sample. In repertoire overlap clustering, CDR3 amino acid sequences, but not nucleotide sequences, were matched to correct batch-related cross-sample contamination. Through fastp at Q25 and MiXCR, TCRdb rebuilt clones from the public reads, retaining in-frame beta chains. Rows with a matching CDR3 protein are joined into one entry that keeps the most common DNA and genes. These V and J calls rely on TCRdb rather than the paper's analysis. This sample is represented by hundreds of thousands of distinct CDR3 sequences; 30% of them were singletons. The ten largest clones take up about 0.5% of the sample.

The receptor was derived from a girl aged 5 to 17 with multiple sclerosis. This sequence uses TRBV29-1 and TRBJ2-5, with no confidently assigned D gene. Sequencing input: blood. The nucleotide sequence reads as follows: TGCAGCGACCGAGTGGGGAATGGGGAGACCCAGTACTTC. Its protein is CSDRVGNGETQYF.